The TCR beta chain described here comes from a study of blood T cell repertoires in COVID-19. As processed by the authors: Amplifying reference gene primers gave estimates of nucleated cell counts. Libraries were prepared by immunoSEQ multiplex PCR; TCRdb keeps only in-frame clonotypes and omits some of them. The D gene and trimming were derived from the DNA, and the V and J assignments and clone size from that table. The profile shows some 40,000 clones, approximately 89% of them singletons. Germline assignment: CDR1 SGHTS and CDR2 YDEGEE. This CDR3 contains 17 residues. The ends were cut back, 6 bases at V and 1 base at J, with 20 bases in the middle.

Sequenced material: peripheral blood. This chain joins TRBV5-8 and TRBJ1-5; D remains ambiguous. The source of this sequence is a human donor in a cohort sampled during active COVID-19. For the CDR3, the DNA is TGTGCCAGCATCCTCGCGGTGGGGAGCGGGAGCAATCAGCCCCAGCATTTT. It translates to CASILAVGSGSNQPQHF.